This TCR beta chain was sequenced in a study of T cells in Graves' hyperthyroidism and ophthalmopathy. Trimming pared 2 bases from V and 9 bases from J, leaving 11 bases between. The V gene's germline CDR1 is MNHEY and CDR2 SVGEGT. The CDR3 length is 12 residues. This clonotype was seen repeatedly, ten times or more. The patients, who ranged from 18 to 65 in age, presented with newly diagnosed hyperthyroidism lasting under 2 months. Diagnosis relied on clinical symptoms, serum thyroxine and TRAb, thyroid ultrasound and orbital computed tomography. TCR beta CDR3 regions were amplified from RNA. The HTBI primer set served for first-round RT-PCR of the TCR CDR3. TCRdb re-called the multiplex PCR reads with MiXCR, one entry per CDR3 protein. The table records a few hundred thousand distinct CDR3 sequences, around 20% of them present only once.

Specimen: blood. This chain connects TRBV6-2 or TRBV6-3 to TRBJ2-7, with D possibly being TRBD1 (5 bases). The receptor comes from a man between 18 and 35 years old with Graves' hyperthyroidism. CDR3: CASSYDSLRQYF. The CDR3 coding sequence is TGTGCCAGCAGTTACGACAGCCTGCGGCAGTACTTC.